These 23 T cell receptor beta chains were sequenced from one sample in a study of graft-versus-host responses after intestinal transplantation. Method: immunoSEQ multiplex PCR; TCRdb's copy keeps in-frame clones and lacks some. The top ten hold under 2% of the sample, which has around 20,000 clones, around 90% seen once. The specimen comprised PBMCs, sampled 350 to 400 days after transplant. The receptors come from a human patient who received an intestinal transplant, so some T cells may come from the graft donor.

The rearrangement uses TRBV11-2 and TRBJ2-1; TRBD2 aligns across 9 bases. The CDR3 runs 14 residues. V was clipped by 1 base and J by 12 bases; unmatched bases: 7. The V gene's germline CDR1 is SGHAT and CDR2 FQNNGV. The CDR3 bases are TGTGCCAGCAGCTTAGGTCCCACAGCGGGGGGGCAGTTCTTC. Amino acid sequence: CASSLGPTAGGQFF.

The gene calls are TRBV6-5 and TRBJ2-5, with 7 positions matching TRBD2. This CDR3 spans 15 amino acids. CDR1 is MNHEY, CDR2 SVGAGI, per germline. V dropped 0 bases and J dropped 2; count of bases not matched to a gene: 3. In DNA form, the CDR3 reads TGTGCCAGCAGTTACTCGGGGGGGGAACAAGAGACCCAGTACTTC. As protein: CASSYSGGEQETQYF.

In nucleotides, the CDR3 is TGTGCCAGCAGTTTATCGGGTTATAGCCCGCCTGTGGATACGCAGTATTTT. This sequence encodes CASSLSGYSPPVDTQYF. V usage is TRBV27 and J usage is TRBJ2-3; D uncertain. The CDR3 is made up of 17 amino acids. Germline V CDR1 and CDR2: MNHEY, SMNVEV (reference sequence). V lost 0 bases, J lost 6 bases, and 19 bases lay in between.

The chain employs TRBV6-6 and TRBJ2-7; no reliable D call. Germline V CDR1 and CDR2: MNHNY, SVGAGI (reference sequence). The CDR3 totals 13 residues. Trimming took 8 bases from V and 3 from J, leaving 14 bases between them. The CDR3 coding sequence is TGTGCCAGCGGAACTGGTAATATCTACGAGCAGTACTTC. Protein product: CASGTGNIYEQYF.

The chain employs TRBV6-5 and TRBJ2-3, with 11 nucleotides matching TRBD2. The CDR3 has 15 amino acids. V shed 5 bases, J shed 6 bases, and the junction held 7 bases outside the gene matches. Germline CDR1 MNHEY, CDR2 SVGAGI. CDR3 coding DNA: TGTGCCAGCAGTACCCTAGCGGGAGGAGGGGATACGCAGTATTTT. Translation: CASSTLAGGGDTQYF.

The V and J genes are TRBV30 and TRBJ2-3, with no clear D. The V gene's germline CDR1 is GTSNPN and CDR2 SVGIG (reference sequence). Trimming removed 3 bases at V and 0 bases at J, with 7 bases between. The CDR3 runs 13 residues. The CDR3 here is CAWSAVSTDTQYF. As DNA, the CDR3 is TGTGCCTGGAGCGCCGTAAGCACAGATACGCAGTATTTT. Using reference TRBV30 and TRBJ2-3 for the parts outside the CDR3, the full variable domain is SQTIHQWPATLVQPVGSPLSLECTVEGTSNPNLYWYRQAAGRGLQLLFYSVGIGQISSEVPQNLSASRPQDRQFILSSKKLLLSDSGFYLCAWSAVSTDTQYFGPGTRLTVL.

V usage is TRBV27 and J usage is TRBJ1-1, with D unclear. This CDR3 spans 14 amino acids. The ends were cut back, 1 base at V and 8 bases at J, with 14 bases in the middle. CDR1 MNHEY and CDR2 SMNVEV come from the germline V gene (reference sequence). CDR3 loop: CASSLFGDFAEAFF. The CDR3 nucleotides are TGTGCCAGCAGTTTATTTGGGGATTTCGCCGAAGCTTTCTTT.

This rearrangement joins TRBV19 to TRBJ2-1; 8 bases are shared with TRBD1. Germline-derived CDR1 and CDR2 are LNHDA and SQIVND (reference sequence). Unmatched junction bases numbered 6, after V lost 3 bases and J lost 8 bases. This CDR3 is 14 amino acids long. This chain's CDR3 is CASSIGQGAYEQFF. CDR3 coding DNA: TGTGCCAGTAGTATCGGGCAGGGGGCCTATGAGCAGTTCTTC.

V is TRBV9 and J is TRBJ2-1; a weak D match, TRBD2 (6 bases). With 2 bases removed from V and 8 bases from J, the gap between germline ends came to 17 bases. CDR3 length: 15 residues. Germline lookup yields CDR1 SGDLS and CDR2 YYNGEE. DNA for the CDR3: TGTGCCAGCAGCGTCGGGACTCCAGCTAAGGATGAGCAGTTCTTC. This sequence encodes CASSVGTPAKDEQFF.

The genes are TRBV5-6 and TRBJ2-1; D may be TRBD1 or TRBD2 (5 bases each). Trimming stripped 1 base from V and 3 bases from J, with 11 bases between. CDR3 length equals 15 residues. Germline CDR1 is SGHDT and CDR2 is YYEEEE. The CDR3 protein is CASSLMGRDYNEQFF. The CDR3 DNA reads as TGTGCCAGCAGCTTGATGGGACGGGACTACAATGAGCAGTTCTTC. Looking up the rest from reference TRBV5-6 and TRBJ2-1 gives the full variable domain: DAGVTQSPTHLIKTRGQQVTLRCSPKSGHDTVSWYQQALGQGPQFIFQYYEEEERQRGNFPDRFSGHQFPNYSSELNVNALLLGDSALYLCASSLMGRDYNEQFFGPGTRLTVL.

This chain links TRBV6-5 with TRBJ1-2; D possibly corresponds to TRBD1 (5 bases). Germline V lookup: CDR1 MNHEY, CDR2 SVGAGI. Trimming took 0 bases from V and 0 from J, leaving 11 bases between them. The CDR3 length is 16 residues. CDR3 sequence: CASSYSIKGTNYGYTF. CDR3 sequence (DNA): TGTGCCAGCAGTTACTCGATAAAGGGGACTAACTATGGCTACACCTTC.

The V call is TRBV28, the J call TRBJ1-2; 7 nucleotides match TRBD1. With 1 base clipped from V and 5 bases from J, the junction kept 4 bases outside the gene matches. CDR3 size: 14 residues. In germline, CDR1 is MDHEN, CDR2 SYDVKM. Here the CDR3 DNA reads TGTGCCAGCAGTTTATCCCGGACAGGTTATGGCTACACCTTC. Translating it yields CASSLSRTGYGYTF.

V and J are TRBV28 and TRBJ2-5; the match to TRBD2 covers 9 bases. V shed 8 bases, J shed 5 bases, and the junction held 15 bases outside the gene matches. In germline, CDR1 is MDHEN, CDR2 SYDVKM. CDR3 size: 16 residues. As DNA, the CDR3 is TGTGCCAGCCGCTGGAGTAGCGGGAGCTTAGAGGAGACCCAGTACTTC. It codes for CASRWSSGSLEETQYF.

The chain is built from TRBV5-4 and TRBJ1-2; TRBD1 matches 8 bases. The V gene's germline CDR1 is SGHNT and CDR2 YYREEE (reference sequence). Losses at the gene ends were 0 bases for V and 2 bases for J; bases not matched to a gene: 0. This CDR3 region has 14 residues. CDR3 bases: TGTGCCAGCAGCTTGGACAGGGGGAACTATGGCTACACCTTC. Translating gives CASSLDRGNYGYTF.

This sequence joins TRBV29-1 and TRBJ2-7; D unresolved. CDR1 SQVTM and CDR2 ANQGSEA come from the germline V gene. The CDR3 consists of 10 residues. V was pared by 3 bases and J by 0 bases, with 0 bases between. The CDR3 reads CSVDSYEQYF. The CDR3 nucleotides read TGCAGCGTTGACTCCTACGAGCAGTACTTC.

The rearrangement links TRBV19 to TRBJ2-5; 9 nucleotides align to TRBD2. J was trimmed by 1 base and V by 3 bases; bases with no gene match: 3. This CDR3 comprises 15 residues. Germline CDR1 and CDR2: LNHDA and SQIVND (reference sequence). The CDR3 sequence is CASSIETSGQETQYF. DNA for the CDR3: TGTGCCAGTAGTATTGAGACTAGCGGCCAAGAGACCCAGTACTTC.

This CDR3 is CASQDSYSYEQYF. CDR3 DNA: TGTGCCAGCCAGGACTCCTACTCCTACGAGCAGTACTTC. This chain links TRBV6-1 with TRBJ2-7; D is possibly TRBD2 (5 bases). The CDR3 sequence is 13 residues long. V was clipped by 8 bases and J by 0 bases, with 11 bases between them. From germline, CDR1 is MNHNS and CDR2 SASEGT.

The chain couples TRBV25-1 to TRBJ1-1; the match to TRBD1 covers 8 bases. The CDR3 is 14 residues long. CDR1 is MGHDK, CDR2 SYGVNS, per germline. With 5 bases clipped from V and 4 bases from J, the junction kept 6 bases outside the gene matches. This CDR3 is CASSHGQGGTEAFF. CDR3 in DNA: TGTGCCAGCAGTCATGGACAGGGCGGCACTGAAGCTTTCTTT.

In its sample, this clone was seen a few times. The chain uses TRBV20-1 and TRBJ2-7; D uncertain. Trimming cost V 2 bases and J 4 bases, with 6 bases left between them. This CDR3 is built from 11 residues. Germline values: CDR1 DFQATT, CDR2 SNEGSKA (reference sequence). The DNA for the CDR3 is TGCAGTGCTAGATCCGATTACGAGCAGTACTTC. Residues: CSARSDYEQYF.

V gene TRBV15 combines with J gene TRBJ2-3, with TRBD2 identical over 11 bases. The CDR3 has 15 residues. The junction had 0 bases not matched to a gene; V was cut back by 0 bases and J by 4 bases. Germline-derived CDR1 and CDR2 are LNHNV and YYDKDF (reference sequence). The CDR3 loop is CATSRETSGADTQYF. CDR3 DNA sequence: TGTGCCACCAGCAGAGAGACTAGCGGGGCAGATACGCAGTATTTT.

This chain links TRBV28 with TRBJ1-1; 8 bases match TRBD1. The V gene's germline CDR1 is MDHEN and CDR2 SYDVKM. The CDR3 loop spans 14 amino acids. V gave up 7 bases and J gave up 7 bases; unmatched junction bases: 11. CDR3 DNA sequence: TGTGCCAGCACACCCCAGGGGGCCAGGGGTGAAGCTTTCTTT. Its translation is CASTPQGARGEAFF. Full variable domain (rest looked up from reference TRBV28 and TRBJ1-1): DVKVTQSSRYLVKRTGEKVFLECVQDMDHENMFWYRQDPGLGLRLIYFSYDVKMKEKGDIPEGYSVSREKKERFSLILESASTNQTSMYLCASTPQGARGEAFFGQGTRLTVV.

The table lists this clone with a count of one. The chain combines TRBV6-1 with TRBJ1-2; D might be TRBD1 (6 bases). Trimming took off 10 bases at V and 7 bases at J, with 16 bases between the two ends. Germline values: CDR1 MNHNS, CDR2 SASEGT. The CDR3 covers 12 residues. The CDR3 here is CATTRGASGYTF. CDR3 coding DNA: TGTGCCACGACCAGGGGTGCCAGTGGCTACACCTTC.

This chain links TRBV6-6 with TRBJ2-2; 10 bases map to TRBD2. The trim removed 6 bases at V and 7 bases at J, leaving 8 bases unmatched. Germline CDR1 reads MNHNY; CDR2 reads SVGAGI (reference sequence). The CDR3 spans 15 residues. The CDR3: CASSLYSGGIGELFF. The CDR3 DNA reads TGTGCCAGCAGCCTATATAGCGGGGGGATCGGGGAGCTGTTTTTT.